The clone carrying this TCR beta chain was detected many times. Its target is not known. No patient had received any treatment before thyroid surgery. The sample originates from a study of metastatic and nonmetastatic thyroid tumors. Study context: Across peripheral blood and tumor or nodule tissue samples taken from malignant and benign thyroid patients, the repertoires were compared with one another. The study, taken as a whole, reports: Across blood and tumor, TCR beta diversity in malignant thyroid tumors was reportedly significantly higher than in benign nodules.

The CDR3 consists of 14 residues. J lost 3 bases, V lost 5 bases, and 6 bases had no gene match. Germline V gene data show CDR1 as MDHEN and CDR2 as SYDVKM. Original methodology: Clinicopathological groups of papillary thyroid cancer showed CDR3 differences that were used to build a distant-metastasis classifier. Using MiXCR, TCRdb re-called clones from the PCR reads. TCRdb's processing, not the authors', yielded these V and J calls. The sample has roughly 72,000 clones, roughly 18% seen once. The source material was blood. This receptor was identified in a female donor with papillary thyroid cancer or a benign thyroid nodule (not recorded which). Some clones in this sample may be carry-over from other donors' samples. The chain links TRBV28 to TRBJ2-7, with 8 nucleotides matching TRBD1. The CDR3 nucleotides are TGTGCCAGCAGTCATCCGGGACAGGACTACGAGCAGTACTTC. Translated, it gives CASSHPGQDYEQYF.